Below, one T cell receptor (beta chain) is given with its context. Its antigen remains unknown. The V gene's germline CDR1 is GTSNPN and CDR2 SVGIG (reference sequence). The CDR3 extends over 12 amino acids. The V and J ends lost 5 bases and 8 bases, in that order; junction bases with no gene match: 3. The data are from a study of naive and memory T cell subsets. Study outcomes and limitations: There was no ground truth to check naive and memory subset results. In CD4 and CD8 cells, diversity dropped from naive through EMRA.

The beta constant-region primer was an equimolar mix of two oligonucleotides covering TRBC1 and TRBC2. Ligated cDNA was amplified by four rounds of PCR with nested alpha and beta constant-region primers and SP2. One entry per CDR3 protein results from TCRdb running MiXCR on the UMI-ligation and nested PCR reads. The table lists under 35,000 distinct CDR3 sequences, over 8.5% of them singletons, with over 15% in the top ten. What was sequenced was effector memory CD4+ T cells from blood. Stated subset: effector memory, CD45RA- CD27-. V is TRBV30 and J is TRBJ1-6, with 7 bases fitting TRBD1. This TCR was recovered from a human donor in good health. CDR3: CAWRQGDSPLHF. The DNA for the CDR3 is TGTGCCTGGCGTCAGGGGGATTCACCCCTCCACTTT.